This entry concerns a single TCR beta chain. TCRdb keeps only in-frame clones here, not all; method: immunoSEQ multiplex PCR. There are fewer than 100,000 clones in the sample; roughly four fifths occur only once, and about 9.8% lies in the top ten. This CDR3 contains 12 residues. In germline, CDR1 is MDHEN, CDR2 SYDVKM. V was trimmed by 4 bases and J by 8 bases, leaving 11 bases between them. These data are taken from a study of control samples from healthy donors and cancer patients. The sequenced sample consisted of blood. This receptor was obtained from an older woman in good health. The chain links TRBV28 to TRBJ1-2, with no clear D. The CDR3 reads CASSSDKGGYTF. CDR3 DNA: TGTGCCAGCAGTTCCGACAAGGGCGGCTACACCTTC.